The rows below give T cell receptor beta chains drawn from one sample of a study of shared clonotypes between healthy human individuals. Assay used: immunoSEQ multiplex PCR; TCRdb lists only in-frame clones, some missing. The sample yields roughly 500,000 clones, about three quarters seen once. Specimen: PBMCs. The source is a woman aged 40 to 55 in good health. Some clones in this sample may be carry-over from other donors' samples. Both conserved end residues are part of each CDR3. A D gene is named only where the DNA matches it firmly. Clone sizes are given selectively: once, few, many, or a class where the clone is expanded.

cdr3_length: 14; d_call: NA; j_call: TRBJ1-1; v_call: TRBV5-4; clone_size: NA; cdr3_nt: TGTGCCAGCAGCTCGACACCCGAGGGCACTGAAGCTTTCTTT; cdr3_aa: CASSSTPEGTEAFF
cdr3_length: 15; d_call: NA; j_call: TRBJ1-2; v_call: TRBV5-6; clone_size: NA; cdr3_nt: TGTGCCAGCAGCCCCGGGGGGAGGGTGGCCTATGGCTACACCTTC; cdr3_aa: CASSPGGRVAYGYTF
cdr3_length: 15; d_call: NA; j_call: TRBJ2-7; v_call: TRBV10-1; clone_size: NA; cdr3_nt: TGCGCCAGCAGTGAGTCGCAGCGTACTACCTACGAGCAGTACTTC; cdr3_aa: CASSESQRTTYEQYF
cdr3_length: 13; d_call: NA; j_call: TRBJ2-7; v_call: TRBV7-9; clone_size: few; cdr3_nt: TGTGCCAGCAGCCTGGGACCGCGCTACGAGCAGTACTTC; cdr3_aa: CASSLGPRYEQYF
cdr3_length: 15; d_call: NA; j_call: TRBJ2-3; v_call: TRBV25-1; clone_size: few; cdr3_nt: TGTGCCAGCAGTGATCAGGGTCGAGGGAGAGATACGCAGTATTTT; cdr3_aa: CASSDQGRGRDTQYF
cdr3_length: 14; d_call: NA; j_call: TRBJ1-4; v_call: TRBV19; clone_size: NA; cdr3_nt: TGTGCCAGTACCCCCCTAGGGGTAGGTGAAAAACTGTTTTTT; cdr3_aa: CASTPLGVGEKLFF
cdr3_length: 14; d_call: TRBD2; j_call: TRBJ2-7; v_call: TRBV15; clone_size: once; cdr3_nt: TGTGCCACCAGCAGAGCGACTAGCGGGTACGAGCAGTACTTC; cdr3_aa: CATSRATSGYEQYF
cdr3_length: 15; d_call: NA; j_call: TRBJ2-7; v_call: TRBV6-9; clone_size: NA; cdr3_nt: TGTGCCAGCGGACATAGCCCCGGGAGCTCCTACGAGCAGTACTTC; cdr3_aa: CASGHSPGSSYEQYF
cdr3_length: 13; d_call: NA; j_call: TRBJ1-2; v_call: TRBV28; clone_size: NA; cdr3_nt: TGTGCCAGCGCCTTCCCCGGGAACTATGGCTACACCTTC; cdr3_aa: CASAFPGNYGYTF
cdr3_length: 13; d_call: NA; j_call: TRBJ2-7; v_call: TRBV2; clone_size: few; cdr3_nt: TGTGCCAGCAAACGCGGGCAGGACTACGAGCAGTACTTC; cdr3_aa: CASKRGQDYEQYF
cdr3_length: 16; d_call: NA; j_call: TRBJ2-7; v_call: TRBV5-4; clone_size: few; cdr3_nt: TGTGCCAGCAGCTCACCCGGAGCGGATTCTTCCTACGAGCAGTACTTC; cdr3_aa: CASSSPGADSSYEQYF
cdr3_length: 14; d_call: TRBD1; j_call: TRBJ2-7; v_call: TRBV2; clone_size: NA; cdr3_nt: TGTGCCAGCAGTACCTACGGACAGGGGTCGTGGCAGTACTTC; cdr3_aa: CASSTYGQGSWQYF
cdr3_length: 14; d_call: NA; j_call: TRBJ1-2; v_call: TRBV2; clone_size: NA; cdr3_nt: TGTGCCAGCATAAACGAAAGGGAGGTGTATGGCTACACCTTC; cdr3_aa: CASINEREVYGYTF
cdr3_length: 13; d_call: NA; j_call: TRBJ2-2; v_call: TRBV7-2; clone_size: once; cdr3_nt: TGTGCCAGCAGCTTCCAGGAGACCGGGGAGCTGTTTTTT; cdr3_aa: CASSFQETGELFF
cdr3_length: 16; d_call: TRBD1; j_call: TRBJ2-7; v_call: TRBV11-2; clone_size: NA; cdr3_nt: TGTGCCAGCAGCTTAGGCCCGGGACAGGGGGTCTACGAGCAGTACTTC; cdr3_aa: CASSLGPGQGVYEQYF
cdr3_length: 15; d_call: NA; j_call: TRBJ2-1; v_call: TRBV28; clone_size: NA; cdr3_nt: TGTGCCAGCAGGCCAGGGGGGGACTCCTACAATGAGCAGTTCTTC; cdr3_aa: CASRPGGDSYNEQFF
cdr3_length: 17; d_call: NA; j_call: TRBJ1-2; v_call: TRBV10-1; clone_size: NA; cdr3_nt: TGCGCCAGCAGTGAGTCTGGGCCAGGGAGGCGTGGATATGGCTACACCTTC; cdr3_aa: CASSESGPGRRGYGYTF
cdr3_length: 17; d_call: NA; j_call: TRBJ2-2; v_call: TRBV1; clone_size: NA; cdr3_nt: TGCACCAGCAGTCCGAGGAGGAGCGGGAGAGCCACCGGGGAGCTGTTTTTT; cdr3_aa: CTSSPRRSGRATGELFF